Listed here are 31 T cell receptor beta chains from one sample, sequenced in a study of T cells in Graves' hyperthyroidism and ophthalmopathy. Researchers amplified the TCR beta CDR3 regions from RNA transcripts. First-round RT-PCR with HTBI primers amplified the TCR CDR3 region. From the multiplex PCR reads, TCRdb called clonotypes with MiXCR, one entry per CDR3 protein. The repertoire has 350,000 to 450,000 distinct CDR3 sequences, around 13% of them found once; the top ten carry about 10%. What was sequenced was blood. The origin of the receptors is a woman aged 60-70 years with Graves' hyperthyroidism.

This clonotype was observed at least ten times. V gene TRBV3-1 combines with J gene TRBJ2-2; D gene uncertain. From germline, CDR1 is LGHDT and CDR2 YNNKEL (reference sequence). Deletions cut 0 bases from V and 8 bases from J, with 4 bases between. This CDR3 is built from 12 residues. The DNA for the CDR3 is TGTGCCAGCAGCCAAGACGCAGGGGAGCTGTTTTTT. Protein sequence: CASSQDAGELFF.

This clonotype was seen a few times. V is TRBV5-5 and J is TRBJ2-7, with D unresolved. This CDR3 is built from 13 residues. The V gene's germline CDR1 is SGHKS and CDR2 YYEKEE (reference sequence). Trimming pared 4 bases from V and 0 bases from J, leaving 8 bases between. CDR3 in DNA: TGTGCCAGCAGCGCAGAGAGCTCCTACGAGCAGTACTTC. This translates into CASSAESSYEQYF.

Ten or more counts support this clonotype. The rearrangement uses TRBV20-1 and TRBJ2-7; 10 bases agree with TRBD2. The CDR3 loop spans 15 amino acids. The trim removed 5 bases at V and 1 base at J, leaving 8 bases unmatched. Germline values: CDR1 DFQATT, CDR2 SNEGSKA (reference sequence). CDR3: CSAERASGSSYEQYF. In DNA form, the CDR3 reads TGCAGTGCTGAGCGAGCTAGCGGGAGTTCCTACGAGCAGTACTTC.

This clonotype appeared many times. The V gene is TRBV2, the J gene TRBJ1-5; 9 positions agree with TRBD1. Germline loops: CDR1 SNHLY, CDR2 FYNNEI. The CDR3 has 15 amino acids. V dropped 3 bases and J dropped 7; count of bases not matched to a gene: 7. CDR3 loop: CASSDNRGLGQPQHF. The CDR3 nucleotides read TGTGCCAGCAGTGATAACAGGGGGCTCGGACAGCCCCAGCATTTT.

This clonotype was seen at least ten times. V is TRBV11-1 and J is TRBJ2-1; 9 bases line up with TRBD2. The germline CDR1 and CDR2 sequences are SGHAT and FQDESV (reference sequence). Trimming cost V 4 bases and J 5 bases; bases outside gene matches: 12. This CDR3 is 17 amino acids long. The CDR3 reads CASSYVSGRFPHNEQFF. As DNA, the CDR3 is TGTGCCAGCAGCTACGTTAGCGGGAGATTTCCACACAATGAGCAGTTCTTC.

This clonotype was detected only a few times. This sequence joins TRBV11-2 and TRBJ2-5, with D possibly TRBD2 on 5 matching bases. The CDR3 has 14 residues. The germline V and J ends were trimmed by 5 bases and 5 bases, with 15 bases remaining between them. CDR1 and CDR2 (germline): SGHAT, FQNNGV. The chain's CDR3 is CASSVTWGEETQYF. Here the CDR3 DNA reads TGTGCCAGCAGCGTTACATGGGGAGAGGAGACCCAGTACTTC.

The chain combines TRBV29-1 with TRBJ2-7; 7 bases are a match to TRBD1. The CDR3 totals 13 residues. The germline gives CDR1 SQVTM, CDR2 ANQGSEA. Trimming cost V 6 bases and J 2 bases; bases outside gene matches: 7. CDR3 in amino acids: CSVADRVPYEQYF. DNA for the CDR3: TGCAGCGTAGCCGACAGGGTCCCCTACGAGCAGTACTTC.

The V gene is TRBV5-5, the J gene TRBJ2-2; D is perhaps TRBD2 (6 bases). This CDR3 has 16 residues. Germline V lookup: CDR1 SGHKS, CDR2 YYEKEE (reference sequence). The germline V and J ends were trimmed by 5 bases and 0 bases, with 14 bases remaining between them. The DNA for the CDR3 is TGTGCCAGCAGTATGTATGGGACTTCGAACACCGGGGAGCTGTTTTTT. This sequence encodes CASSMYGTSNTGELFF.

The chain carries TRBV28 and TRBJ2-7; D gene uncertain. The CDR3 spans 14 residues. Between the trimmed V and J ends, which lost 2 bases and 4 bases, there was a span of 12 bases. Germline V lookup: CDR1 MDHEN, CDR2 SYDVKM. The CDR3 DNA is TGTGCCAGCAGTTTAGGCAGGAGCCTTTACGAGCAGTACTTC. It is translated as CASSLGRSLYEQYF.

The chain links TRBV19 to TRBJ1-4; TRBD1 matches at 7 bases. J gave up 13 bases and V 7 bases, and 12 bases lay outside the gene matches. Germline CDR1 is LNHDA and CDR2 is SQIVND (reference sequence). There are 13 residues in the CDR3. The CDR3 sequence: CASTEEGDSRLFF. CDR3 in DNA: TGTGCCAGTACCGAGGAGGGGGACAGTAGACTGTTTTTT. The full variable domain, its missing parts supplied by reference TRBV19 and TRBJ1-4, is DGGITQSPKYLFRKEGQNVTLSCEQNLNHDAMYWYRQDPGQGLRLIYYSQIVNDFQKGDIAEGYSVSREKKESFPLTVTSAQKNPTAFYLCASTEEGDSRLFFGSGTQLSVL.

This clonotype was counted ten times or more. V usage is TRBV11-1 and J usage is TRBJ1-1; no definite D call. CDR3 length: 14 residues. V was shortened by 0 bases and J by 0 bases, with 5 bases between the two germline ends. CDR1 SGHAT and CDR2 FQDESV come from the germline V gene (reference sequence). The CDR3 region is CASSLAHMNTEAFF. CDR3 bases: TGTGCCAGCAGCTTAGCGCACATGAACACTGAAGCTTTCTTT. The complete variable domain, with remaining parts taken from reference TRBV11-1 and TRBJ1-1, reads EAEVAQSPRYKITEKSQAVAFWCDPISGHATLYWYRQILGQGPELLVQFQDESVVDDSQLPKDRFSAERLKGVDSTLKIQPAELGDSAMYLCASSLAHMNTEAFFGQGTRLTVV.

This clonotype was found a few times. V and J are TRBV11-2 and TRBJ2-5, with 10 nucleotides matching TRBD2. Germline V gene sequence: CDR1 SGHAT, CDR2 FQNNGV. With 3 bases clipped from V and 0 bases from J, the junction kept 4 bases outside the gene matches. The CDR3 sequence is 16 residues long. CDR3 in amino acids: CASSFLAGGNQETQYF. In nucleotides, the CDR3 is TGTGCCAGCAGCTTCTTAGCGGGAGGAAACCAAGAGACCCAGTACTTC.

This clonotype was counted ten times or more. The gene calls are TRBV20-1 and TRBJ2-1, with TRBD2 matching over 14 bases. Germline CDR1 is DFQATT and CDR2 is SNEGSKA (reference sequence). The CDR3 consists of 15 residues. V lost 2 bases and J lost 6; bases outside the gene matches: 3. This CDR3 reads CSARKGLAGVNEQFF. In DNA form, the CDR3 reads TGCAGTGCTAGAAAGGGACTAGCGGGAGTCAATGAGCAGTTCTTC.

J is TRBJ2-1 and V is TRBV5-1; D is ambiguous. Germline values: CDR1 SGHRS, CDR2 YFSETQ. V was pared by 1 base and J by 5 bases, with 10 bases between. CDR3 length: 14 amino acids. This CDR3 is CASSLLFSDNEQFF. CDR3 DNA sequence: TGCGCCAGCAGCTTGCTTTTTAGTGACAATGAGCAGTTCTTC.

This clonotype was seen ten or more times. The chain has TRBV11-3 and TRBJ2-1; 7 bases map to TRBD2. Germline assignment: CDR1 SGHNT and CDR2 YENEEA. V was pared by 1 base and J by 4 bases, with 4 bases of the junction left unmatched. This CDR3 comprises 15 residues. The DNA of the CDR3 is TGTGCCAGCAGCTTAGTGGCGGGAGCTTACAATGAGCAGTTCTTC. Protein product: CASSLVAGAYNEQFF.

This clonotype was observed a few times. The rearrangement joins TRBV27 to TRBJ2-7, with TRBD2 identical over 8 bases. V was clipped by 10 bases and J by 2 bases; unmatched bases: 7. The CDR3 is 13 residues long. From germline, CDR1 is MNHEY and CDR2 SMNVEV (reference sequence). This CDR3 reads CATYSGSPYEQYF. CDR3 sequence (DNA): TGTGCCACCTACAGCGGGAGTCCCTACGAGCAGTACTTC.

The chain links TRBV7-9 to TRBJ1-1, with D uncertain. Trimming left V 1 base short and J 8 bases short, with 8 bases between. CDR1 is SEHNR and CDR2 is FQNEAQ in the germline V gene (reference sequence). This CDR3 has 12 residues. CDR3 DNA sequence: TGTGCCAGCAGCTTAGTGGGCAGAGAAGCTTTCTTT. This gives the protein CASSLVGREAFF.

The chain employs TRBV9 and TRBJ2-2, with D possibly TRBD2 on 6 matching bases. Germline values: CDR1 SGDLS, CDR2 YYNGEE. This CDR3 comprises 17 residues. Trimming took off 0 bases at V and 3 bases at J, with 15 bases between the two ends. DNA for the CDR3: TGTGCCAGCAGCGTAGGGGCTAGCGTTTCGTACACCGGGGAGCTGTTTTTT. This translates into CASSVGASVSYTGELFF.

Of note for this clonotype: A much larger clone is a single base away; this may be a read error. The CDR3 does not close with the conserved phenylalanine or tryptophan, likely indicating a read error. This rearrangement joins TRBV6-5 to TRBJ2-3; 7 bases align to TRBD1. This CDR3 region has 16 residues. Germline V gene data show CDR1 as MNHEY and CDR2 as SVGAGI. The junction had 6 bases not matched to a gene; V was cut back by 2 bases and J by 1 base. CDR3 residues: CASSYRTGSRTDTQYS. CDR3 bases: TGTGCCAGCAGTTACCGGACAGGCTCCCGCACAGATACGCAGTATTCT.

This clonotype was seen a handful of times. The chain carries TRBV9 and TRBJ2-3, with TRBD2 as a possible D gene (5 bases). The CDR3 loop spans 17 amino acids. Germline assignment: CDR1 SGDLS and CDR2 YYNGEE. Deletions cut 0 bases from V and 4 bases from J, with 18 bases between. The CDR3 DNA sequence: TGTGCCAGCAGCGTAGAGCGAGGAGGATTCCGAGCAGATACGCAGTATTTT. Protein product: CASSVERGGFRADTQYF. The variable domain in full, completed from reference TRBV9 and TRBJ2-3, reads DSGVTQTPKHLITATGQRVTLRCSPRSGDLSVYWYQQSLDQGLQFLIQYYNGEERAKGNILERFSAQQFPDLHSELNLSSLELGDSALYFCASSVERGGFRADTQYFGPGTRLTVL.

With respect to this clonotype: Possible read error: a much larger clone is one base away. The chain recombines TRBV30 with TRBJ2-1, with 9 nucleotides matching TRBD2. This CDR3 contains 15 residues. Per germline, CDR1 GTSNPN and CDR2 SVGIG (reference sequence). The CDR3, as DNA: TGTGCCTGGAGGCCCGGGACTAGCTCCTACAATGAGCGGTTCTTC. As protein: CAWRPGTSSYNERFF.

This clonotype was seen ten or more times. V and J are TRBV12-3 or TRBV12-4 and TRBJ2-1; D gene ambiguous. The CDR3 consists of 12 residues. V lost 6 bases to trimming and J lost 8 bases, with 11 bases between them. The CDR3 region has the DNA TGTGCCAGCAGCCCCTTTCCGCATGAGCAGTTCTTC. This translates into CASSPFPHEQFF.

The chain links TRBV3-1 to TRBJ2-1, with no clear D. Trimming stripped 4 bases from V and 12 bases from J, with 13 bases between. Per the germline V gene, CDR1 is LGHDT and CDR2 is YNNKEL (reference sequence). This CDR3 contains 12 residues. The chain's CDR3 is CASSPEFRVQFF. The CDR3 coding sequence is TGTGCCAGCAGCCCCGAGTTCAGAGTGCAGTTCTTC.

This clonotype was detected a few times. The rearrangement links TRBV7-9 to TRBJ1-6; D gene ambiguous. V was trimmed by 5 bases and J by 15 bases, leaving 14 bases between them. The CDR3 consists of 12 residues. From germline, CDR1 is SEHNR and CDR2 FQNEAQ (reference sequence). The CDR3 nucleotides read TGTGCCAGCAGCGGGGTGGAGGGCGGCCTCCACTTT. Translation gives CASSGVEGGLHF.

This clonotype was counted at least ten times. This chain uses TRBV27 with TRBJ2-1; D is ambiguous. CDR1 is MNHEY, CDR2 SMNVEV, per germline (reference sequence). The CDR3 loop spans 14 amino acids. The V and J ends lost 1 base and 0 bases respectively, with 4 bases between them. The CDR3 region is CASSLLSSYNEQFF. CDR3 sequence (DNA): TGTGCCAGCAGTTTATTGTCCTCCTACAATGAGCAGTTCTTC.

This clonotype was detected ten times or more. The chain combines TRBV7-8 with TRBJ2-7; the D gene is possibly TRBD2 (6 bases). The CDR3 is 13 amino acids. Germline V CDR1 and CDR2: SGHVS, FQNEAQ. The ends were cut back, 4 bases at V and 3 bases at J, with 10 bases in the middle. Written as DNA, the CDR3 is TGTGCCAGCAGCTCCGTGGGGGGCTACGAGCAGTACTTC. Translated, it gives CASSSVGGYEQYF. Using reference TRBV7-8 and TRBJ2-7 for the parts outside the CDR3, the full variable domain is GAGVSQSPRYKVAKRGQDVALRCDPISGHVSLFWYQQALGQGPEFLTYFQNEAQLDKSGLPSDRFFAERPEGSVSTLKIQRTQQEDSAVYLCASSSVGGYEQYFGPGTRLTVT.

This clonotype showed up many times. The rearrangement uses TRBV5-4 and TRBJ2-3; TRBD2 is a possible D gene (6 bases). CDR1 is SGHNT and CDR2 is YYREEE in the germline V gene (reference sequence). V was trimmed by 6 bases and J by 2 bases, leaving 16 bases between them. The CDR3 length is 15 residues. CDR3 sequence (DNA): TGTGCCAGCACCATGGGGGAGGCCCTCACAGATACGCAGTATTTT. Encoded protein: CASTMGEALTDTQYF.

V and J are TRBV27 and TRBJ2-7; TRBD2 matches at 8 bases. V lost 8 bases, J lost 6 bases, and 3 bases stayed unmatched. CDR3 length: 11 amino acids. Germline V gives CDR1 MNHEY, CDR2 SMNVEV (reference sequence). This chain's CDR3 is CASRRGGEQYF. The CDR3 region has the DNA TGTGCCAGCCGACGGGGGGGCGAGCAGTACTTC.

This clonotype was detected many times. The CDR3 region has the DNA TGCAGTGCTAGAGGCGTGGAGGCGGGGCTAGCGGGAATGGAAACCCAGTACTTC. Translated: CSARGVEAGLAGMETQYF. The chain recombines TRBV20-1 with TRBJ2-5; 9 bases are a match to TRBD2. The CDR3 has 18 amino acids. The germline V gene has CDR1 DFQATT and CDR2 SNEGSKA (reference sequence). V shed 1 base, J shed 8 bases, and the junction held 20 bases outside the gene matches.

The chain links TRBV11-3 to TRBJ2-1; the D gene is possibly TRBD2 (6 bases). Germline V gene data show CDR1 as SGHNT and CDR2 as YENEEA. The CDR3 is 16 amino acids. V shed 2 bases and J shed 9 bases, with 20 bases lying between them. This CDR3 reads CASSLPTSTDWGEQFF. CDR3 DNA: TGTGCCAGCAGCTTACCTACTAGCACCGACTGGGGTGAGCAGTTCTTC.

This clonotype has at least ten counts. The chain links TRBV20-1 to TRBJ2-5; possible D gene TRBD2, 6 bases. This CDR3 contains 13 residues. The ends were cut back, 0 bases at V and 3 bases at J, with 8 bases in the middle. The germline CDR1 and CDR2 sequences are DFQATT and SNEGSKA (reference sequence). This chain's CDR3 is CSAREGGEETQYF. The CDR3 nucleotides are TGCAGTGCTAGAGAGGGGGGAGAAGAGACCCAGTACTTC.